Listed below are T cell receptor beta chains from one sample, sequenced in a study of regulatory T cells in long-lasting Graves disease. TCRdb passed the multiplex PCR reads through MiXCR, listing each CDR3 protein once. The sample lists around 250,000 distinct CDR3 sequences; 20% were seen once. Sample: peripheral blood mononuclear cells (PBMCs), taken at new diagnosis, from a patient treated with antithyroid drugs. These TCRs come from a female donor with Graves disease. The CDR3 runs from the conserved cysteine through the conserved F or W. A D gene is named only where the DNA matches it firmly. Rows give clone size only sometimes, using once, few, many, or a class for an expanded clone.

v_gene: TRBV30
abundance: -
j_gene: TRBJ2-7
d_gene: TRBD2
CDR3aa: CAWGPSGSSNEQYF
CDR3nt: TGTGCCTGGGGGCCTAGCGGGAGTTCGAACGAGCAGTACTTC

v_gene: TRBV3-1
abundance: many
j_gene: TRBJ1-4
d_gene: TRBD1
CDR3aa: CASSQDGRTGTNEKLFF
CDR3nt: TGTGCCAGCAGCCAAGATGGGCGGACAGGGACTAATGAAAAACTGTTTTTT

v_gene: TRBV11-2
abundance: many
j_gene: TRBJ1-1
d_gene: -
CDR3aa: CASSLGRGGRVKEGTEAFF
CDR3nt: TGTGCCAGCAGCTTAGGTAGGGGGGGCAGGGTCAAGGAGGGCACTGAAGCTTTCTTT

v_gene: TRBV3-1
abundance: many
j_gene: TRBJ2-5
d_gene: -
CDR3aa: CASSQGPVETQYF
CDR3nt: TGTGCCAGCAGCCAGGGCCCGGTAGAGACCCAGTACTTC

v_gene: TRBV10-1
abundance: -
j_gene: TRBJ1-1
d_gene: TRBD1
CDR3aa: CASSEGGQGAAEAFF
CDR3nt: TGCGCCAGCAGTGAAGGCGGCCAGGGGGCCGCTGAAGCTTTCTTT

v_gene: TRBV30
abundance: many
j_gene: TRBJ2-1
d_gene: TRBD2
CDR3aa: CAWTPGLVGYNEQFF
CDR3nt: TGTGCCTGGACCCCGGGACTAGTCGGGTACAATGAGCAGTTCTTC

v_gene: TRBV5-1
abundance: many
j_gene: TRBJ1-1
d_gene: TRBD1
CDR3aa: CASSPIWDRSNTEAFF
CDR3nt: TGCGCCAGCAGCCCGATATGGGACAGGTCGAACACTGAAGCTTTCTTT

v_gene: TRBV3-1
abundance: many
j_gene: TRBJ2-7
d_gene: TRBD1
CDR3aa: CASSPGTGGAPYEQYF
CDR3nt: TGTGCCAGCAGCCCCGGGACAGGGGGCGCCCCCTACGAGCAGTACTTC

v_gene: TRBV5-4
abundance: -
j_gene: TRBJ2-3
d_gene: TRBD1
CDR3aa: CASSLDLFPGQGSTDTQYF
CDR3nt: TGTGCCAGCAGCTTGGATCTGTTCCCGGGACAGGGGTCGACAGATACGCAGTATTTT

v_gene: TRBV24-1
abundance: many
j_gene: TRBJ2-7
d_gene: TRBD1
CDR3aa: CATSARPGQSYEQYF
CDR3nt: TGTGCCACCAGTGCCAGACCGGGACAGTCCTACGAGCAGTACTTC

v_gene: TRBV6-1
abundance: few
j_gene: TRBJ1-1
d_gene: TRBD1
CDR3aa: CASKGTAMNTEAFF
CDR3nt: TGTGCCAGCAAAGGGACAGCTATGAACACTGAAGCTTTCTTT

v_gene: TRBV28
abundance: many
j_gene: TRBJ1-4
d_gene: -
CDR3aa: CASSLDGATNEKLFF
CDR3nt: TGTGCCAGCAGCCTCGACGGGGCAACTAATGAAAAACTGTTTTTT

v_gene: TRBV2
abundance: -
j_gene: TRBJ2-5
d_gene: -
CDR3aa: CASSQDLPGGGFVETQYF
CDR3nt: TGTGCCAGCAGCCAAGACCTCCCAGGGGGAGGTTTCGTGGAGACCCAGTACTTC

v_gene: TRBV11-1
abundance: -
j_gene: TRBJ2-5
d_gene: -
CDR3aa: CASSIDSQETQYF
CDR3nt: TGTGCCAGCAGTATCGACAGTCAAGAGACCCAGTACTTC

v_gene: TRBV6-1
abundance: many
j_gene: TRBJ2-2
d_gene: TRBD2
CDR3aa: CASRRPSGRSGELFF
CDR3nt: TGTGCCAGCAGAAGACCGAGCGGGAGGTCCGGGGAGCTGTTTTTT

v_gene: TRBV6-1
abundance: many
j_gene: TRBJ1-5
d_gene: -
CDR3aa: CASSHEYSNQPQHF
CDR3nt: TGTGCCAGCAGCCACGAATATAGCAATCAGCCCCAGCATTTT

v_gene: TRBV5-4
abundance: -
j_gene: TRBJ2-3
d_gene: TRBD1
CDR3aa: CASVRQGESIQADTQYF
CDR3nt: TGTGCCAGCGTTCGACAGGGGGAATCGATTCAAGCAGATACGCAGTATTTT

v_gene: TRBV19
abundance: -
j_gene: TRBJ2-5
d_gene: TRBD1
CDR3aa: CASSMVVDRVKETQYF
CDR3nt: TGTGCCAGTAGTATGGTTGTGGACAGGGTAAAAGAGACCCAGTACTTC

v_gene: TRBV28
abundance: -
j_gene: TRBJ1-1
d_gene: -
CDR3aa: CASSLGVRGESEAFF
CDR3nt: TGTGCCAGCAGTTTAGGAGTCCGGGGGGAGAGTGAAGCTTTCTTT

v_gene: TRBV7-3
abundance: -
j_gene: TRBJ2-2
d_gene: TRBD2
CDR3aa: CASSLNAGGTGELFF
CDR3nt: TGTGCCAGCAGCTTAAATGCGGGGGGAACCGGGGAGCTGTTTTTT

v_gene: TRBV7-3
abundance: -
j_gene: TRBJ2-1
d_gene: TRBD2
CDR3aa: CASRKASGGGDEQFF
CDR3nt: TGTGCCAGCAGGAAAGCTTCGGGAGGAGGGGATGAGCAGTTCTTC

v_gene: TRBV24-1
abundance: many
j_gene: TRBJ1-1
d_gene: -
CDR3aa: CATSENKNTEAFF
CDR3nt: TGTGCCACCAGTGAAAACAAGAACACTGAAGCTTTCTTT

v_gene: TRBV7-2
abundance: many
j_gene: TRBJ1-3
d_gene: -
CDR3aa: CASANGNTIYF
CDR3nt: TGTGCCAGCGCAAATGGGAACACCATATATTTT

v_gene: TRBV3-1
abundance: many
j_gene: TRBJ2-3
d_gene: -
CDR3aa: CASSGRADTQYF
CDR3nt: TGTGCCAGCAGCGGAAGGGCAGATACGCAGTATTTT

v_gene: TRBV11-2
abundance: -
j_gene: TRBJ2-1
d_gene: TRBD2
CDR3aa: CASSFLAGGEQFF
CDR3nt: TGTGCCAGCAGCTTCTTAGCGGGGGGGGAGCAGTTCTTC

v_gene: TRBV6-9
abundance: many
j_gene: TRBJ1-1
d_gene: TRBD1
CDR3aa: CASSYGTGWGTEAFF
CDR3nt: TGTGCCAGCAGTTACGGGACAGGATGGGGGACTGAAGCTTTCTTT

v_gene: TRBV28
abundance: many
j_gene: TRBJ1-2
d_gene: -
CDR3aa: CASRSLAQPYYGYTF
CDR3nt: TGTGCCAGCAGAAGCCTCGCTCAGCCCTACTATGGCTACACCTTC

v_gene: TRBV19
abundance: few
j_gene: TRBJ2-5
d_gene: TRBD1
CDR3aa: CASSTRWDREETQYF
CDR3nt: TGTGCCAGTAGTACCAGGTGGGACAGAGAAGAGACCCAGTACTTC

v_gene: TRBV20-1
abundance: -
j_gene: TRBJ2-3
d_gene: -
CDR3aa: CSAKQNIFGDTQYF
CDR3nt: TGCAGTGCCAAACAAAACATATTTGGGGATACGCAGTATTTT

v_gene: TRBV28
abundance: -
j_gene: TRBJ2-7
d_gene: TRBD1
CDR3aa: CASSGPGTVTYEQYF
CDR3nt: TGTGCCAGCAGTGGACCCGGGACAGTCACCTACGAGCAGTACTTC

v_gene: TRBV5-6
abundance: -
j_gene: TRBJ2-3
d_gene: TRBD1
CDR3aa: CASSLTGQGPTDTQYF
CDR3nt: TGTGCCAGCAGCTTGACGGGACAGGGGCCCACAGATACGCAGTATTTT

v_gene: TRBV28
abundance: -
j_gene: TRBJ2-5
d_gene: TRBD2
CDR3aa: CASSSNSGGGAQYF
CDR3nt: TGTGCCAGCAGCTCCAATAGCGGGGGGGGGGCCCAGTACTTC

v_gene: TRBV20-1
abundance: many
j_gene: TRBJ2-5
d_gene: -
CDR3aa: CSARWGMMETQYF
CDR3nt: TGCAGTGCTAGATGGGGAATGATGGAGACCCAGTACTTC

v_gene: TRBV19
abundance: few
j_gene: TRBJ1-5
d_gene: -
CDR3aa: CASSISLVPNQPQHF
CDR3nt: TGTGCCAGTAGTATCTCCTTGGTTCCCAATCAGCCCCAGCATTTT

v_gene: TRBV29-1
abundance: many
j_gene: TRBJ2-5
d_gene: -
CDR3aa: CSAIKRGTQYF
CDR3nt: TGCAGCGCCATAAAGAGGGGGACCCAGTACTTC

v_gene: TRBV9
abundance: -
j_gene: TRBJ2-1
d_gene: TRBD2
CDR3aa: CASSVILAGVDEQFF
CDR3nt: TGTGCCAGCAGCGTAATACTAGCGGGAGTGGATGAGCAGTTCTTC

v_gene: TRBV30
abundance: many
j_gene: TRBJ2-7
d_gene: TRBD2
CDR3aa: CAWESPREGAYEQYF
CDR3nt: TGTGCCTGGGAGTCCCCCCGGGAGGGAGCTTACGAGCAGTACTTC

v_gene: TRBV7-9
abundance: -
j_gene: TRBJ2-2
d_gene: -
CDR3aa: CASSLVPRQGAAGELFF
CDR3nt: TGTGCCAGCAGCTTAGTCCCTCGGCAGGGCGCCGCCGGGGAGCTGTTTTTT

v_gene: TRBV7-3
abundance: -
j_gene: TRBJ1-2
d_gene: -
CDR3aa: CASSLEGSGGYTF
CDR3nt: TGTGCCAGCAGCTTAGAGGGGTCCGGGGGCTACACCTTC

v_gene: TRBV10-3
abundance: many
j_gene: TRBJ2-5
d_gene: TRBD2
CDR3aa: CAISEGLAGKFQYF
CDR3nt: TGTGCCATCAGTGAAGGCCTAGCGGGAAAGTTCCAGTACTTC

v_gene: TRBV6-2/TRBV6-3
abundance: many
j_gene: TRBJ2-2
d_gene: -
CDR3aa: CASSYSRTGELFF
CDR3nt: TGTGCCAGCAGTTACTCGCGGACCGGGGAGCTGTTTTTT

v_gene: TRBV5-1
abundance: many
j_gene: TRBJ2-7
d_gene: -
CDR3aa: CASSHSGRVGEQYF
CDR3nt: TGCGCCAGCAGCCACTCCGGACGGGTCGGAGAGCAGTACTTC

v_gene: TRBV6-2/TRBV6-3
abundance: many
j_gene: TRBJ2-1
d_gene: -
CDR3aa: CASGGTDYNEQFF
CDR3nt: TGTGCCAGCGGAGGGACAGACTACAATGAGCAGTTCTTC

v_gene: TRBV20-1
abundance: many
j_gene: TRBJ2-1
d_gene: -
CDR3aa: CSAEGPMAREQFF
CDR3nt: TGCAGTGCAGAGGGACCGATGGCCAGGGAGCAGTTCTTC

v_gene: TRBV29-1
abundance: many
j_gene: TRBJ2-2
d_gene: TRBD1
CDR3aa: CSAQTWTGNTGELFF
CDR3nt: TGCAGCGCCCAAACCTGGACAGGGAACACCGGGGAGCTGTTTTTT

v_gene: TRBV20-1
abundance: many
j_gene: TRBJ1-4
d_gene: -
CDR3aa: CSAGYEVEKLFF
CDR3nt: TGCAGTGCTGGGTACGAGGTTGAAAAACTGTTTTTT

v_gene: TRBV19
abundance: few
j_gene: TRBJ2-1
d_gene: TRBD2
CDR3aa: CASKGLAGGENEQFF
CDR3nt: TGTGCCAGTAAGGGGTTAGCGGGAGGAGAAAATGAGCAGTTCTTC

v_gene: TRBV4-3
abundance: -
j_gene: TRBJ2-5
d_gene: TRBD2
CDR3aa: CASSRIGTSGGQETQYF
CDR3nt: TGCGCCAGCAGCCGCATTGGGACTAGCGGGGGCCAAGAGACCCAGTACTTC

v_gene: TRBV7-9
abundance: many
j_gene: TRBJ2-1
d_gene: -
CDR3aa: CASSSVRASAHNEQFF
CDR3nt: TGTGCCAGCAGCTCGGTAAGGGCTAGCGCCCACAATGAGCAGTTCTTC

v_gene: TRBV10-3
abundance: many
j_gene: TRBJ1-5
d_gene: TRBD1
CDR3aa: CASSSDRGQPQHF
CDR3nt: TGTGCCAGCAGTTCGGACAGGGGTCAGCCCCAGCATTTT

v_gene: TRBV10-3
abundance: -
j_gene: TRBJ1-5
d_gene: TRBD1
CDR3aa: CAISGTGNGQPQHF
CDR3nt: TGTGCCATCAGTGGGACAGGGAATGGACAGCCCCAGCATTTT

v_gene: TRBV5-4
abundance: -
j_gene: TRBJ2-1
d_gene: -
CDR3aa: CASSSLAGPRDEQFF
CDR3nt: TGTGCCAGCAGCTCCCTTGCGGGTCCACGGGATGAGCAGTTCTTC

v_gene: TRBV27
abundance: -
j_gene: TRBJ1-1
d_gene: TRBD1
CDR3aa: CASSYGQVNTEAFF
CDR3nt: TGTGCCAGCAGTTACGGACAGGTGAACACTGAAGCTTTCTTT

v_gene: TRBV24-1
abundance: many
j_gene: TRBJ2-1
d_gene: -
CDR3aa: CATSDGPSSYNEQFF
CDR3nt: TGTGCCACCAGTGATGGGCCGAGCTCCTACAATGAGCAGTTCTTC

v_gene: TRBV3-1
abundance: -
j_gene: TRBJ2-1
d_gene: TRBD2
CDR3aa: CASSSTSVGSYNEQFF
CDR3nt: TGTGCCAGCAGCTCAACTAGCGTAGGCTCCTACAATGAGCAGTTCTTC

v_gene: TRBV7-2
abundance: many
j_gene: TRBJ2-7
d_gene: TRBD2
CDR3aa: CASSLLAGGDEQYF
CDR3nt: TGTGCCAGCAGCTTACTAGCGGGGGGGGACGAGCAGTACTTC

v_gene: TRBV5-8
abundance: many
j_gene: TRBJ2-1
d_gene: -
CDR3aa: CASRPDRRSYNEQFF
CDR3nt: TGTGCCAGCAGACCGGACCGGCGGTCCTACAATGAGCAGTTCTTC

v_gene: TRBV6-2/TRBV6-3
abundance: many
j_gene: TRBJ2-3
d_gene: -
CDR3aa: CASRLPPDTQYF
CDR3nt: TGTGCCAGCAGGCTTCCCCCCGATACGCAGTATTTT

v_gene: TRBV11-3
abundance: many
j_gene: TRBJ2-3
d_gene: TRBD1
CDR3aa: CASSYRDRSTDTQYF
CDR3nt: TGTGCCAGCAGCTACCGGGACAGGAGCACAGATACGCAGTATTTT

v_gene: TRBV6-5
abundance: many
j_gene: TRBJ2-1
d_gene: -
CDR3aa: CASSYNLVGGQNYNEQFF
CDR3nt: TGTGCCAGCAGTTACAACCTGGTAGGGGGGCAAAACTACAATGAGCAGTTCTTC